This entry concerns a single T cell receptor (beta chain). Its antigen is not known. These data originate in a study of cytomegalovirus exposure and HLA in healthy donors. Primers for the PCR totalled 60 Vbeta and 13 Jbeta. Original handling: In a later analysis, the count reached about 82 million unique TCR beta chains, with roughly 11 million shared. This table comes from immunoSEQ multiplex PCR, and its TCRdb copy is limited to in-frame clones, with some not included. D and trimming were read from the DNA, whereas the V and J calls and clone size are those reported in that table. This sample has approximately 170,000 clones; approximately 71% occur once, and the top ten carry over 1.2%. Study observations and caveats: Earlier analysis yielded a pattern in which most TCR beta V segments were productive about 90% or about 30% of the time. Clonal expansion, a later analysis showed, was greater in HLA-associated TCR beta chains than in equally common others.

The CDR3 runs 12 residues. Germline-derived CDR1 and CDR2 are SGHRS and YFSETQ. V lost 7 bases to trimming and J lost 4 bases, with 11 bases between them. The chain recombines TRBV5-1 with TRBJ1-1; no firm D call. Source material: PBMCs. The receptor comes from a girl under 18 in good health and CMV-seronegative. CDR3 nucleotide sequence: TGCGCCAGCTCGAGGATAAGCACTGAAGCTTTCTTT. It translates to CASSRISTEAFF.